A selection of T cell receptor beta chains follows, all from one sample in a study of OX40 agonist ivuxolimab in advanced cancers. The protocol was immunoSEQ multiplex PCR, while the TCRdb copy is restricted to in-frame clones and leaves out a portion. The sample lists 75,000 to 100,000 clones, roughly nine tenths occurring once. The source material was CD4+ or CD8+ T cells sorted from blood, sampled in a trial of the OX40 agonist ivuxolimab. The receptors derive from an adult with an advanced solid tumor such as melanoma, head and neck, liver or kidney cancer. CDR3s include the opening cysteine and the closing phenylalanine or tryptophan. A D gene is named only where the DNA matches it firmly.

TRBJ2-1 | . | TRBV6-5 | CASSSSSYNEQFF | TGTGCCAGCAGTAGTAGCTCCTACAATGAGCAGTTCTTC
TRBJ2-3 | . | TRBV6-6 | CASTPRYWDTQYF | TGTGCCAGCACCCCTCGGTACTGGGATACGCAGTATTTT
TRBJ2-7 | TRBD1 | TRBV27 | CASRRGQGATFSYEQYF | TGTGCCAGCAGGCGTGGACAGGGGGCCACCTTCTCCTACGAGCAGTACTTC
TRBJ1-3 | . | TRBV7-2 | CASSLVGASGNTIYF | TGTGCCAGCAGCTTAGTGGGGGCCTCTGGAAACACCATATATTTT
TRBJ1-1 | TRBD1 | TRBV5-6 | CASSKTGAPEAFF | TGTGCCAGCAGCAAAACAGGGGCCCCTGAAGCTTTCTTT
TRBJ1-2 | . | TRBV10-3 | CAITGDLNYGYTF | TGTGCCATCACGGGGGACCTTAACTATGGCTACACCTTC
TRBJ1-5 | . | TRBV9 | CASSVEGSSNQPQHF | TGTGCCAGCAGCGTAGAGGGTAGTAGCAATCAGCCCCAGCATTTT
TRBJ2-1 | . | TRBV7-9 | CASSFGSSNEQFF | TGTGCCAGCAGCTTCGGCAGTTCCAATGAGCAGTTCTTC
TRBJ2-7 | TRBD1 | TRBV7-8 | CASSDNDRGLYEQYF | TGTGCCAGCAGCGACAACGACAGGGGGCTCTACGAGCAGTACTTC
TRBJ2-5 | . | TRBV7-9 | CASSFGASGNSETQYF | TGTGCCAGCAGCTTTGGGGCATCGGGAAATTCGGAGACCCAGTACTTC
TRBJ2-3 | . | TRBV5-4 | CASSWRGGTDTQYF | TGTGCCAGCAGCTGGAGGGGGGGGACAGATACGCAGTATTTT
TRBJ2-2 | TRBD1 | TRBV29-1 | CSVITGAMNTGELFF | TGCAGCGTCATTACAGGGGCTATGAACACCGGGGAGCTGTTTTTT
TRBJ2-5 | . | TRBV25-1 | CASSPGTPQETQYF | TGTGCCAGCAGTCCCGGGACTCCCCAAGAGACCCAGTACTTC
TRBJ1-2 | TRBD1 | TRBV5-1 | CASSLRQGAGYTF | TGCGCCAGCAGCTTACGACAGGGCGCTGGCTACACCTTC
TRBJ2-3 | . | TRBV5-1 | CASRGGASTDTQYF | TGCGCCAGCAGGGGGGGGGCGAGCACAGATACGCAGTATTTT
TRBJ2-7 | . | TRBV5-3 | CASSRWERGQDF | TGTGCCAGCAGCCGATGGGAGAGAGGACAAGACTTC
TRBJ1-1 | . | TRBV12-5 | CASSVRGGTEAFF | TGTGCTAGTTCGGTACGGGGTGGCACTGAAGCTTTCTTT
TRBJ2-7 | . | TRBV6-5 | CASSYRDPSLQYF | TGTGCCAGCAGTTACCGGGACCCCTCGCTGCAGTACTTC
TRBJ1-2 | . | TRBV5-1 | CASSLVGGGDGYTF | TGCGCCAGCAGCTTGGTCGGGGGAGGGGATGGCTACACCTTC
TRBJ2-3 | . | TRBV7-9 | CASSLGPGRDDTQYF | TGTGCCAGCAGCTTAGGGCCAGGCCGGGATGATACGCAGTATTTT
TRBJ2-2 | TRBD1 | TRBV6-5 | CASSQQGVLPGELFF | TGTGCCAGCAGTCAACAGGGGGTATTACCCGGGGAGCTGTTTTTT
TRBJ1-2 | . | TRBV25-1 | CASRRGGVGGYTF | TGTGCCAGCCGAAGGGGGGGGGTTGGTGGCTACACCTTC
TRBJ2-7 | . | TRBV5-1 | CASSGDRRSYEQYF | TGCGCCAGCAGCGGCGACAGGCGCTCCTACGAGCAGTACTTC
TRBJ1-1 | . | TRBV6-6 | CASRRWGNTEAFF | TGTGCCAGCAGAAGATGGGGTAACACTGAAGCTTTCTTT
TRBJ2-3 | TRBD1 | TRBV29-1 | CSVAGTGQSTDTQYF | TGCAGCGTTGCAGGGACAGGGCAAAGCACAGATACGCAGTATTTT
TRBJ1-1 | . | TRBV4-2 | CASSPGVRGNHREAFF | TGTGCCAGCAGCCCAGGTGTGCGGGGCAACCACCGCGAAGCTTTCTTT
TRBJ1-5 | TRBD1 | TRBV19 | CASSIPRQGIQPQHF | TGTGCCAGTAGTATTCCGAGACAGGGCATCCAGCCCCAGCATTTT
TRBJ1-2 | . | TRBV11-2 | CASSPDPYGYTF | TGTGCCAGCAGTCCCGACCCGTATGGCTACACCTTC
TRBJ2-3 | . | TRBV18 | CASSRGDGYVDTQYF | TGTGCCAGCTCTCGCGGGGACGGGTATGTGGATACGCAGTATTTT
TRBJ2-1 | TRBD1 | TRBV5-7 | CGSSPPRRDRENNEQFF | TGTGGCAGCTCCCCCCCCCGTCGGGACAGGGAGAACAATGAGCAGTTCTTC